The sequence of this TCR beta chain was determined in a study of T-cell memory formation after mild COVID-19. TCRdb recomputed calls from the 5' RACE reads with MiXCR, one row per CDR3 protein. The sample records under 200,000 distinct CDR3 sequences, 25% to 40% being singletons. This clonotype originated in an adult woman who had mild COVID-19 (a few samples of this study predate the infection). Cell type and time point are not known. The specimen was PBMCs or a T cell subset sorted from them (not recorded which).

CDR3 residues: CASSLQGAIPEAFF. The DNA of the CDR3 is TGTGCCAGCAGTTTACAGGGGGCCATCCCAGAAGCTTTCTTT. This chain connects TRBV12-3 or TRBV12-4 to TRBJ1-1, with 8 bases lining up with TRBD1. The CDR3 is 14 amino acids. V lost 2 bases, J lost 8 bases, and 7 bases stayed unmatched.